The present entry profiles one T cell receptor beta chain with its context. Its antigen is currently unknown. The CDR3 is 15 amino acids. The germline V gene has CDR1 SGDLS and CDR2 YYNGEE. Unmatched junction bases numbered 8, after V lost 3 bases and J lost 5 bases. Time point here: week 5, during vaccination. The vaccine gave 300 ug of a 20-mer mutant IDH1 peptide subcutaneously per dose. Donor diagnoses consisted of new WHO grade 3 or 4 IDH1-mutant, ATRX-lost astrocytomas. These data originate in a study of a mutant IDH1 vaccine in newly diagnosed glioma. Study summary: The start of vaccination came 4-6 weeks after radiotherapy alone, or with temozolomide cycles.

Produced via immunoSEQ multiplex PCR; TCRdb's table is partial and in-frame only. The repertoire includes 52,000 or so clones, around 82% of them detected once, and approximately 2.8% sits in the top ten. This clonotype was sampled from a woman under 30 with glioma. Some clones in this sample may be carry-over from other donors' samples. Material: PBMCs, obtained from a glioma patient whose treatment included an IDH1 peptide vaccine. The chain uses TRBV9 and TRBJ1-5; 7 nucleotides line up with TRBD1. In DNA, the CDR3 is TGTGCCAGCAGCGAAAGCCCAGGGACAGATCAGCCCCAGCATTTT. Residues: CASSESPGTDQPQHF.